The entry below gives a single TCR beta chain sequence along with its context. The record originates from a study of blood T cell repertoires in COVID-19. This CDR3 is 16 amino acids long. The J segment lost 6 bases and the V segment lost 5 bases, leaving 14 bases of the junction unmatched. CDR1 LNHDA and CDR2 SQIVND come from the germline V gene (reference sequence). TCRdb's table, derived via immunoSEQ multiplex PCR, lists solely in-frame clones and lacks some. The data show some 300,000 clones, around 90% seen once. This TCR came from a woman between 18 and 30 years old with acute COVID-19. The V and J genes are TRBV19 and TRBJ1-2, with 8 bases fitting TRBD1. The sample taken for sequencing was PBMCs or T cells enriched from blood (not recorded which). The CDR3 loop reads CASSRQGAQGGDGYTF. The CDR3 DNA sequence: TGTGCCAGTAGTCGTCAGGGGGCGCAAGGAGGGGATGGCTACACCTTC.